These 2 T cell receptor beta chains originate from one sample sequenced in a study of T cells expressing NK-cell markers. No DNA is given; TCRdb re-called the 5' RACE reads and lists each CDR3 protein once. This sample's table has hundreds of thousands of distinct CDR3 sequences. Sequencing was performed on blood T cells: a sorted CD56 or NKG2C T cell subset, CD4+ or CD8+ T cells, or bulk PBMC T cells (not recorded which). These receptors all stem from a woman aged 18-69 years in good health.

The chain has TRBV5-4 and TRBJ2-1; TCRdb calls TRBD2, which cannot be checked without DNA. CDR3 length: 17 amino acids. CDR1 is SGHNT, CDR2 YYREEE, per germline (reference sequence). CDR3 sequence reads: CASSPMAGGLSYNEQFF.

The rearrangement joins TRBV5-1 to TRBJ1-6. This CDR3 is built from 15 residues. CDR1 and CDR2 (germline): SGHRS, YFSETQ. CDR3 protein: CASSLSRQDNSPLHF.